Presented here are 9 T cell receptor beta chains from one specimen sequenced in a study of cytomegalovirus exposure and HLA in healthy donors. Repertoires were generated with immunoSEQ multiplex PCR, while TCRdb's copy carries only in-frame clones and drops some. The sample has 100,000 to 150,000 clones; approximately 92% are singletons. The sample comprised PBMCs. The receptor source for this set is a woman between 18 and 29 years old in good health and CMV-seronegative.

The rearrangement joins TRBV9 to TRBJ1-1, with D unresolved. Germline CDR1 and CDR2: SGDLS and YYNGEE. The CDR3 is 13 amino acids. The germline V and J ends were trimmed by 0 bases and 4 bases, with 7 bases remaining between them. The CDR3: CASSVEPGTEAFF. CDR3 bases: TGTGCCAGCAGCGTAGAGCCAGGCACTGAAGCTTTCTTT.

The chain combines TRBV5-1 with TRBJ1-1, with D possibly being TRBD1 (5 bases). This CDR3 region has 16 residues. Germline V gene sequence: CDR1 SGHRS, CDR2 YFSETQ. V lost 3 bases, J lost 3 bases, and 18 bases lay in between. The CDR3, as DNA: TGCGCCAGCAGCTCCCGGACATATCCGCCAGACACTGAAGCTTTCTTT. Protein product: CASSSRTYPPDTEAFF.

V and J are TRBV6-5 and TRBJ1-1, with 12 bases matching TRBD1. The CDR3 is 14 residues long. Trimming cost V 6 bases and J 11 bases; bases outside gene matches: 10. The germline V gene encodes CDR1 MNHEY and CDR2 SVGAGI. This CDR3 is CASSRDRGPIWAFF. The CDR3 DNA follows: TGTGCCAGCAGCCGGGACAGGGGGCCGATCTGGGCTTTCTTT.

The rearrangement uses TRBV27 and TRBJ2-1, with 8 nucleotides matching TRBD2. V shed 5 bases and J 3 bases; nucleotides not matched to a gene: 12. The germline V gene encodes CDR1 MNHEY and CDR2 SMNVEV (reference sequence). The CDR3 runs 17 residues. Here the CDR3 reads CASSLTPGGYGYNEQFF. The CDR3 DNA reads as TGTGCCAGCAGTCTCACGCCGGGGGGGTACGGCTACAATGAGCAGTTCTTC.

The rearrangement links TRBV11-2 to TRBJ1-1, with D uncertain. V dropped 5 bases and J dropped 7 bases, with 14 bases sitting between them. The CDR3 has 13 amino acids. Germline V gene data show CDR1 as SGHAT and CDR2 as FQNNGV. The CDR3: CASSPWGGIEAFF. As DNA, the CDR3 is TGTGCCAGCAGCCCATGGGGAGGGATTGAAGCTTTCTTT.

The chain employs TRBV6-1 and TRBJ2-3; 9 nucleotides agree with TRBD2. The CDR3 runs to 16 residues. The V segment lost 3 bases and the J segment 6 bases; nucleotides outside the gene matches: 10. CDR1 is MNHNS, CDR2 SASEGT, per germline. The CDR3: CASSDHSGRLMDTQYF. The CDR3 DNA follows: TGTGCCAGCAGTGACCATAGCGGGAGACTCATGGATACGCAGTATTTT.

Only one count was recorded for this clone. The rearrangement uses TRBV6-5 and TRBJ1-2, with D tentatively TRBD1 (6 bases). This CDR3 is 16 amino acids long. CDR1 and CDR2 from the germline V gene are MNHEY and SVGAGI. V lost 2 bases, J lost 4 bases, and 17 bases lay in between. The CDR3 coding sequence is TGTGCCAGCAGTTACACAGGGCTCGGCGTTAGCTATGGCTACACCTTC. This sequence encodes CASSYTGLGVSYGYTF.

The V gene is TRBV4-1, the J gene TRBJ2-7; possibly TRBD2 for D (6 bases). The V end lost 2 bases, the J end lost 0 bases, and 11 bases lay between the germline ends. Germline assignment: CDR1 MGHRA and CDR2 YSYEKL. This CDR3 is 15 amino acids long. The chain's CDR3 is CASSQPGTFSYEQYF. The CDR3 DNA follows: TGCGCCAGCAGCCAACCGGGGACTTTCTCCTACGAGCAGTACTTC.

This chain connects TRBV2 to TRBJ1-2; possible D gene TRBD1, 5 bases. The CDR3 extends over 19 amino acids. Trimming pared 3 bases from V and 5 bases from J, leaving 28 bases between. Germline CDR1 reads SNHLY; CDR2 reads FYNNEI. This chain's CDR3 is CASSDPSSLQAPKEYGYTF. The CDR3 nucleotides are TGTGCCAGCAGTGACCCGTCCTCACTACAGGCCCCCAAAGAGTATGGCTACACCTTC.